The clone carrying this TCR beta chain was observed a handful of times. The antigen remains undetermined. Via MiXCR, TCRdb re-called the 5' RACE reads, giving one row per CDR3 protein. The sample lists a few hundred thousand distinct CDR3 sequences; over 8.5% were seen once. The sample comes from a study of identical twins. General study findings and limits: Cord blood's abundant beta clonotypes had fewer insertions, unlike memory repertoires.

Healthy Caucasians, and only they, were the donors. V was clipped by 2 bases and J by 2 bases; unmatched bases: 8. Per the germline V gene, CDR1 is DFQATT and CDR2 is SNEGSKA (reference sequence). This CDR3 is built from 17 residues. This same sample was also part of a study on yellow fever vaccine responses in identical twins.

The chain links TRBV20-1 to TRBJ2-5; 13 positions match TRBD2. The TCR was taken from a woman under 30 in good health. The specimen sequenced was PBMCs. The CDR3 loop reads CSARPQGTSGTQETQYF. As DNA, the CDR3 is TGCAGTGCTAGACCTCAAGGGACTAGCGGGACACAAGAGACCCAGTACTTC.